The 29 T cell receptor beta chains in this list originate from one sample, sequenced in a study of STAT5B mutations in CD4+ large granular lymphocyte leukemia. Measured with immunoSEQ multiplex PCR; TCRdb has only the in-frame clones, and not every one. The sample yields 7,500 to 10,000 clones, about four fifths seen once. The material sequenced was PBMCs. These receptors came from a man in his 60s with CD4+ T-cell large granular lymphocyte leukemia.

The gene calls are TRBV11-2 and TRBJ2-1; D unresolved. CDR3 size: 14 residues. The V gene's germline CDR1 is SGHAT and CDR2 FQNNGV. V shed 4 bases and J shed 10 bases, with 17 bases lying between them. The CDR3 loop is CASSSPVGVSEQFF. CDR3 nucleotides: TGTGCCAGCAGCTCACCAGTGGGTGTTTCGGAGCAGTTCTTC.

V and J are TRBV7-2 and TRBJ2-7, with D tentatively TRBD1 (6 bases). This CDR3 is 13 amino acids long. The V gene lost 2 bases and the J gene lost 3 bases, with 8 bases spanning the gap. CDR1 SGHTA and CDR2 FQGNSA come from the germline V gene. Here the CDR3 reads CASSLIQGYEQYF. CDR3 sequence (DNA): TGTGCCAGCAGCTTAATACAGGGCTACGAGCAGTACTTC.

The rearrangement links TRBV11-3 to TRBJ2-7, with D perhaps matching TRBD1 (6 bases). CDR1 SGHNT and CDR2 YENEEA come from the germline V gene. Trimming stripped 3 bases from V and 5 bases from J, with 14 bases between. The CDR3 has 14 residues. As DNA, the CDR3 is TGTGCCAGCAGCTTGGGGACAACTGTCGACGAGCAGTACTTC. This encodes CASSLGTTVDEQYF. The full variable domain, completed using reference TRBV11-3 and TRBJ2-7, is EAGVVQSPRYKIIEKKQPVAFWCNPISGHNTLYWYLQNLGQGPELLIRYENEEAVDDSQLPKDRFSAERLKGVDSTLKIQPAELGDSAVYLCASSLGTTVDEQYFGPGTRLTVT.

The rearrangement joins TRBV9 to TRBJ1-4, with D perhaps matching TRBD1 (6 bases). The germline gives CDR1 SGDLS, CDR2 YYNGEE. V was trimmed by 0 bases and J by 0 bases, leaving 6 bases between them. The CDR3 length is 15 residues. The DNA of the CDR3 is TGTGCCAGCAGCGTAGCAGGGGCAACTAATGAAAAACTGTTTTTT. It is translated as CASSVAGATNEKLFF. Looking up the rest from reference TRBV9 and TRBJ1-4 gives the full variable domain: DSGVTQTPKHLITATGQRVTLRCSPRSGDLSVYWYQQSLDQGLQFLIQYYNGEERAKGNILERFSAQQFPDLHSELNLSSLELGDSALYFCASSVAGATNEKLFFGSGTQLSVL.

The rearrangement uses TRBV7-8 and TRBJ2-1; TRBD2 matches at 8 bases. Trimming at V came to 3 bases and at J to 2 bases, leaving 6 bases not matched to a gene. Germline values: CDR1 SGHVS, CDR2 FQNEAQ. CDR3 length: 16 residues. The CDR3 nucleotides are TGTGCCAGCAGCTTTTATCGAGCGGGAGCCTACAATGAGCAGTTCTTC. This sequence encodes CASSFYRAGAYNEQFF.

The chain joins TRBV7-8 to TRBJ1-1, with a possible D match to TRBD1 (6 bases). CDR1 and CDR2 from the germline V gene are SGHVS and FQNEAQ. Between the trimmed V and J ends, which lost 1 base and 2 bases, there was a span of 11 bases. This CDR3 contains 15 residues. The CDR3 DNA reads as TGTGCCAGCAGCTTAGTCCCAGGGGCTAACACTGAAGCTTTCTTT. This sequence encodes CASSLVPGANTEAFF. Variable domain in full (rest from reference TRBV7-8 and TRBJ1-1): GAGVSQSPRYKVAKRGQDVALRCDPISGHVSLFWYQQALGQGPEFLTYFQNEAQLDKSGLPSDRFFAERPEGSVSTLKIQRTQQEDSAVYLCASSLVPGANTEAFFGQGTRLTVV.

The chain carries TRBV11-3 and TRBJ2-7, with 7 bases that match TRBD2. Germline lookup yields CDR1 SGHNT and CDR2 YENEEA. The V gene end was trimmed by 5 bases and the J gene end by 5 bases; junction bases not matched to a gene: 3. The CDR3 totals 12 residues. The CDR3: CASSKGRDEQYF. Written as DNA, the CDR3 is TGTGCCAGCAGCAAGGGGAGGGACGAGCAGTACTTC.

The chain couples TRBV28 to TRBJ1-1, with D unresolved. The CDR3 sequence is 15 residues long. V was clipped by 5 bases and J by 3 bases, with 16 bases between them. CDR1 is MDHEN and CDR2 is SYDVKM in the germline V gene. The CDR3 loop is CASSPAGRLDTEAFF. The DNA of the CDR3 is TGTGCCAGCAGTCCGGCCGGGAGATTAGACACTGAAGCTTTCTTT. Combining the CDR3 with reference TRBV28 and TRBJ1-1 gives the whole variable domain DVKVTQSSRYLVKRTGEKVFLECVQDMDHENMFWYRQDPGLGLRLIYFSYDVKMKEKGDIPEGYSVSREKKERFSLILESASTNQTSMYLCASSPAGRLDTEAFFGQGTRLTVV.

Only one count was recorded for this clone. J is TRBJ2-1 and V is TRBV6-6, with D unresolved. This CDR3 is built from 14 residues. Germline CDR1 is MNHNY and CDR2 is SVGAGI (reference sequence). V was trimmed by 0 bases and J by 4 bases, leaving 7 bases between them. In DNA form, the CDR3 reads TGTGCCAGCAGTTACTCAAGGGTTTACAATGAGCAGTTCTTC. Translated: CASSYSRVYNEQFF.

The V call is TRBV6-1, the J call TRBJ1-5, with D perhaps TRBD1 (6 bases). The CDR3 loop spans 14 amino acids. V lost 10 bases, J lost 0 bases, and 13 bases lay in between. Per germline, CDR1 MNHNS and CDR2 SASEGT. The CDR3 loop is CATGDTNSNQPQHF. The CDR3 coding sequence is TGTGCCACGGGGGACACCAATAGCAATCAGCCCCAGCATTTT.

This chain joins TRBV19 and TRBJ2-7; tentative D call: TRBD2 (6 bases). The CDR3 has 13 residues. CDR1 and CDR2 from the germline V gene are LNHDA and SQIVND (reference sequence). V lost 4 bases and J lost 5, with 12 bases in between. The CDR3 DNA reads TGTGCCAGTAGTACGGGAGTTCGCGACGAGCAGTACTTC. Amino acids: CASSTGVRDEQYF.

This clone was picked up a small number of times. The chain joins TRBV4-3 to TRBJ2-1; D is undetermined. Germline CDR1 is LGHNA and CDR2 is YSLEER. The CDR3 is 13 amino acids. V lost 1 base, J lost 8 bases, and 9 bases lay in between. The CDR3 loop reads CASSQGFGDEQFF. The CDR3 nucleotides read TGCGCCAGCAGCCAAGGGTTTGGCGATGAGCAGTTCTTC.

This sequence joins TRBV5-4 and TRBJ2-1; D not certain. Between the trimmed V and J ends, which lost 4 bases and 3 bases, there was a span of 17 bases. Germline V gene data show CDR1 as SGHNT and CDR2 as YYREEE (reference sequence). There are 16 residues in the CDR3. The CDR3, as DNA: TGTGCCAGCAGCATCCCCGATGCCGGTGTCTACAATGAGCAGTTCTTC. It translates to CASSIPDAGVYNEQFF.

This clone showed up just a few times. The rearrangement joins TRBV6-5 to TRBJ1-5; perhaps TRBD1 as D (6 bases). This CDR3 is 13 amino acids long. Looked up from germline, CDR1 is MNHEY and CDR2 is SVGAGI. Trimming stripped 2 bases from V and 4 bases from J, with 6 bases between. CDR3 DNA sequence: TGTGCCAGCAGTTACGGACAGAATCAGCCCCAGCATTTT. It translates to CASSYGQNQPQHF.

V gene TRBV5-4 combines with J gene TRBJ2-1; 7 bases agree with TRBD2. Germline CDR1 SGHNT, CDR2 YYREEE (reference sequence). This CDR3 contains 17 residues. V lost 3 bases, J lost 3 bases, and 12 bases stayed unmatched. CDR3 amino acids: CASSWGRGLEIYNEQFF. CDR3 in DNA: TGTGCCAGCAGCTGGGGGAGGGGACTCGAAATCTACAATGAGCAGTTCTTC.

V gene TRBV4-1 combines with J gene TRBJ2-7; D perhaps matches TRBD1 (6 bases). V was trimmed by 4 bases and J by 4 bases, leaving 26 bases between them. The CDR3 runs to 18 residues. The germline gives CDR1 MGHRA, CDR2 YSYEKL. For the CDR3, the DNA is TGCGCCAGCAGCCCCGACCCTGGGACACAGGTGGGTTGGTACGAGCAGTACTTC. Encoded protein: CASSPDPGTQVGWYEQYF.

In DNA, the CDR3 is TGTGCCAGCAGCCTGCGGGGGCAGGGGTTGACCTATGGCTACACCTTC. Residues: CASSLRGQGLTYGYTF. The chain joins TRBV7-8 to TRBJ1-2, with D perhaps matching TRBD1 (6 bases). CDR1 and CDR2 (germline): SGHVS, FQNEAQ. Between the trimmed V and J ends, which lost 5 bases and 4 bases, there was a span of 20 bases. The CDR3 is 16 amino acids.

This chain connects TRBV6-5 to TRBJ1-3; D is unclear. Germline CDR1 MNHEY, CDR2 SVGAGI. The length of the CDR3 is 14 residues. Trimming left V 5 bases short and J 2 bases short, with 10 bases between. CDR3 loop: CASSPSVTGNTIYF. CDR3 bases: TGTGCCAGCAGTCCCTCGGTTACTGGAAACACCATATATTTT.

The DNA of the CDR3 is TGTGCCAGCAGCTTAGGAGCAGATACGCAGTATTTT. This codes for CASSLGADTQYF. The chain combines TRBV7-2 with TRBJ2-3, with D uncertain. V was shortened by 1 base and J by 4 bases, with 3 bases between the two germline ends. The germline V gene encodes CDR1 SGHTA and CDR2 FQGNSA. The CDR3 runs to 12 residues.

The chain combines TRBV6-5 with TRBJ2-7, with 9 bases identical to TRBD2. Germline assignment: CDR1 MNHEY and CDR2 SVGAGI. Trimming at V came to 7 bases and at J to 4 bases, leaving 8 bases not matched to a gene. This CDR3 is built from 14 residues. CDR3 sequence: CASTPSGKSYEQYF. The CDR3 DNA reads as TGTGCCAGCACCCCTAGCGGGAAGTCGTACGAGCAGTACTTC.

The chain joins TRBV7-9 to TRBJ2-1; unclear D gene. The V and J ends lost 10 bases and 8 bases respectively, with 12 bases between them. CDR1 is SEHNR, CDR2 FQNEAQ, per germline (reference sequence). This CDR3 spans 11 amino acids. In nucleotides, the CDR3 is TGTGCCATCACGTCTGAGGATGAGCAGTTCTTC. Protein: CAITSEDEQFF.

The V call is TRBV5-6, the J call TRBJ1-5, with TRBD1 matching 9 bases. The length of the CDR3 is 16 residues. Unmatched junction bases numbered 7, after V lost 4 bases and J lost 2 bases. Germline CDR1 and CDR2: SGHDT and YYEEEE. The DNA for the CDR3 is TGTGCCAGCAGCCAGGTGGGGACAGGGCGCAATCAGCCCCAGCATTTT. This encodes CASSQVGTGRNQPQHF.

The rearrangement links TRBV5-1 to TRBJ2-3; D gene ambiguous. The germline V gene encodes CDR1 SGHRS and CDR2 YFSETQ. V was pared by 0 bases and J by 0 bases, with 8 bases between. The CDR3 has 15 amino acids. The CDR3 DNA is TGCGCCAGCAGCTTGGAGGTCCCTAGCACAGATACGCAGTATTTT. It encodes CASSLEVPSTDTQYF.

This clone showed up just a few times. This chain uses TRBV19 with TRBJ2-2; D is undetermined. The length of the CDR3 is 16 residues. Per the germline V gene, CDR1 is LNHDA and CDR2 is SQIVND (reference sequence). Trimming stripped 3 bases from V and 0 bases from J, with 11 bases between. The CDR3 DNA reads TGTGCCAGTAGTATTGGAAGACCCGCGAACACCGGGGAGCTGTTTTTT. Its protein is CASSIGRPANTGELFF. Combining the CDR3 with reference TRBV19 and TRBJ2-2 gives the whole variable domain DGGITQSPKYLFRKEGQNVTLSCEQNLNHDAMYWYRQDPGQGLRLIYYSQIVNDFQKGDIAEGYSVSREKKESFPLTVTSAQKNPTAFYLCASSIGRPANTGELFFGEGSRLTVL.

This clone has more than one count but fewer than ten. The gene calls are TRBV6-4 and TRBJ2-3; 10 bases are a match to TRBD2. Losses at the gene ends were 3 bases for V and 1 base for J; bases not matched to a gene: 4. The CDR3 loop spans 16 amino acids. Germline V gene lookup returns CDR1 MRHNA and CDR2 SNTAGT. CDR3 region: CASSEASGRGTDTQYF. The CDR3 DNA reads as TGTGCCAGCAGTGAAGCTAGCGGGAGAGGCACAGATACGCAGTATTTT.

V is TRBV10-3 and J is TRBJ2-5, with D tentatively TRBD1 or TRBD2 (5 bases each). The CDR3 loop spans 14 amino acids. The V gene's germline CDR1 is ENHRY and CDR2 SYGVKD. V was clipped by 10 bases and J by 4 bases, with 19 bases between them. The DNA for the CDR3 is TGTGCCACCACGACAAGGGACCGGGGAGAGACCCAGTACTTC. Translation: CATTTRDRGETQYF.

The chain links TRBV19 to TRBJ1-1; D unclear. The CDR3 consists of 14 residues. The germline gives CDR1 LNHDA, CDR2 SQIVND (reference sequence). V dropped 3 bases and J dropped 4 bases, with 12 bases sitting between them. Here the CDR3 DNA reads TGTGCCAGTAGTATTTCACACTCGGGCACTGAAGCTTTCTTT. It yields the protein CASSISHSGTEAFF. Drawing the rest from reference TRBV19 and TRBJ1-1, the complete variable domain is DGGITQSPKYLFRKEGQNVTLSCEQNLNHDAMYWYRQDPGQGLRLIYYSQIVNDFQKGDIAEGYSVSREKKESFPLTVTSAQKNPTAFYLCASSISHSGTEAFFGQGTRLTVV.

The chain joins TRBV7-9 to TRBJ2-5, with 7 positions matching TRBD2. There are 14 residues in the CDR3. CDR1 is SEHNR, CDR2 FQNEAQ, per germline (reference sequence). J was trimmed by 5 bases and V by 8 bases; bases with no gene match: 11. CDR3 residues: CASAGWAGAETQYF. In DNA form, the CDR3 reads TGTGCCAGCGCGGGATGGGCGGGAGCGGAGACCCAGTACTTC.

The chain has TRBV6-1 and TRBJ2-1, with a tentative D call TRBD2 (5 bases). The CDR3 contains 15 residues. Trimming removed 1 base at V and 6 bases at J, with 13 bases between. Per the germline V gene, CDR1 is MNHNS and CDR2 is SASEGT. The CDR3 DNA follows: TGTGCCAGCAGTGAAGACCCAGAGGGTTTCAATGAGCAGTTCTTC. This gives the protein CASSEDPEGFNEQFF.